The 19 T cell receptor beta chains below all came from one sample that was sequenced in a study of blood T cell repertoires in COVID-19. Profiled with immunoSEQ multiplex PCR; TCRdb holds only in-frame clones, not every one. The data hold fewer than 90,000 clones, with 90% to 95% observed a single time. Sequencing used peripheral blood. The receptors come from a human donor with active COVID-19. The donor label of this sample is uncertain.

The V gene is TRBV5-5, the J gene TRBJ1-1, with TRBD1 as a possible D gene (5 bases). Germline V gives CDR1 SGHKS, CDR2 YYEKEE (reference sequence). Trimming left V 0 bases short and J 7 bases short, with 16 bases between. The CDR3 is 15 residues long. The CDR3 sequence is CASSLGHAMGLEAFF. The CDR3 region has the DNA TGTGCCAGCAGCTTGGGGCACGCGATGGGGCTTGAAGCTTTCTTT.

This chain uses TRBV19 with TRBJ2-2; D is possibly TRBD1 (6 bases). The V gene's germline CDR1 is LNHDA and CDR2 SQIVND (reference sequence). This CDR3 is built from 17 residues. Trimming stripped 2 bases from V and 7 bases from J, with 20 bases between. The CDR3 loop reads CASSISPPGVINGELFF. Written as DNA, the CDR3 is TGTGCCAGTAGTATAAGCCCGCCAGGGGTCATCAACGGGGAGCTGTTTTTT.

The chain joins TRBV7-2 to TRBJ2-5; D is uncertain. The V end lost 2 bases, the J end lost 5 bases, and 9 bases lay between the germline ends. From germline, CDR1 is SGHTA and CDR2 FQGNSA. This CDR3 contains 13 residues. CDR3 nucleotide sequence: TGTGCCAGCAGCTTAAGGTCCGGGGAGACCCAGTACTTC. Translation gives CASSLRSGETQYF.

The V gene is TRBV18, the J gene TRBJ2-2, with 7 bases lining up with TRBD2. CDR3 length equals 16 residues. Trimming at V came to 6 bases and at J to 3 bases, leaving 10 bases not matched to a gene. Per germline, CDR1 KGHSH and CDR2 LQKENI. CDR3 sequence reads: CASSGGRTRHTGELFF. The CDR3 region has the DNA TGTGCCAGCTCCGGGGGGAGGACAAGACACACCGGGGAGCTGTTTTTT.

The V gene is TRBV5-1, the J gene TRBJ1-2, with a tentative D call TRBD1 (6 bases). From germline, CDR1 is SGHRS and CDR2 YFSETQ. This CDR3 contains 13 residues. With 7 bases removed from V and 0 bases from J, the gap between germline ends came to 10 bases. The CDR3 DNA reads TGCGCCAGCTGGGGGCCCGCTAACTATGGCTACACCTTC. Its protein product is CASWGPANYGYTF.

The J gene is TRBJ1-1, the V gene TRBV4-1, with 7 bases lining up with TRBD1. Trimming removed 1 base from V and 0 bases from J; junction bases left unmatched: 2. The CDR3 has 15 amino acids. Germline CDR1 is MGHRA and CDR2 is YSYEKL. The CDR3: CASSQARGLNTEAFF. The CDR3 DNA sequence: TGCGCCAGCAGCCAAGCCAGGGGGTTGAACACTGAAGCTTTCTTT.

The chain employs TRBV5-6 and TRBJ2-1; D may be TRBD2 (6 bases). This CDR3 region has 15 residues. Germline V gives CDR1 SGHDT, CDR2 YYEEEE. V was cut by 2 bases and J by 6 bases, with 15 bases left in between. The CDR3 DNA reads as TGTGCCAGCAGCTTTGACGGCCGGCGGGGCAATGAGCAGTTCTTC. Protein sequence: CASSFDGRRGNEQFF. The complete variable domain, with remaining parts taken from reference TRBV5-6 and TRBJ2-1, reads DAGVTQSPTHLIKTRGQQVTLRCSPKSGHDTVSWYQQALGQGPQFIFQYYEEEERQRGNFPDRFSGHQFPNYSSELNVNALLLGDSALYLCASSFDGRRGNEQFFGPGTRLTVL.

The chain combines TRBV10-1 with TRBJ2-1; D gene unclear. CDR1 is WNHNN, CDR2 SYGVQD, per germline (reference sequence). V was pared by 6 bases and J by 0 bases, with 15 bases between. The CDR3 contains 16 residues. Written as DNA, the CDR3 is TGCGCCAGCAGGGAGCTAACAGACCCCTCCTACAATGAGCAGTTCTTC. As protein: CASRELTDPSYNEQFF.

The V and J genes are TRBV5-6 and TRBJ1-1; the match to TRBD1 covers 7 bases. CDR3 length: 15 residues. With V trimmed by 5 bases and J by 1 base, 8 bases remained unmatched. CDR1 is SGHDT, CDR2 YYEEEE, per germline. The CDR3 region is CASRILQGWNTEAFF. The DNA for the CDR3 is TGTGCCAGCAGAATACTACAGGGGTGGAACACTGAAGCTTTCTTT. Based on the CDR3 plus reference TRBV5-6 and TRBJ1-1, the full variable domain is DAGVTQSPTHLIKTRGQQVTLRCSPKSGHDTVSWYQQALGQGPQFIFQYYEEEERQRGNFPDRFSGHQFPNYSSELNVNALLLGDSALYLCASRILQGWNTEAFFGQGTRLTVV.

V usage is TRBV12-3 or TRBV12-4 and J usage is TRBJ2-1, with D hard to call. The germline V and J ends were trimmed by 5 bases and 5 bases, with 7 bases remaining between them. The CDR3 covers 12 residues. For the CDR3, the DNA is TGTGCCAGCAGTCCCCGAGACAATGAGCAGTTCTTC. This translates into CASSPRDNEQFF.

The V gene is TRBV23-1, the J gene TRBJ1-5; the D gene is possibly TRBD1 (6 bases). TRBV23-1 is flagged as an ORF with uncertain function. Trimming took off 6 bases at V and 2 bases at J, with 17 bases between the two ends. The CDR3 has 16 amino acids. The CDR3 nucleotides are TGCGCCAGCAGGCTGTTCCCAGGGGTTCGCAATCAGCCCCAGCATTTT. Its protein is CASRLFPGVRNQPQHF.

The rearrangement uses TRBV6-5 and TRBJ2-5; D not certain. Germline V CDR1 and CDR2: MNHEY, SVGAGI. CDR3 size: 12 residues. V was shortened by 6 bases and J by 1 base, with 6 bases between the two germline ends. The CDR3, as DNA: TGTGCCAGCAGGCCCAGCCAAGAGACCCAGTACTTC. It yields the protein CASRPSQETQYF.

This chain joins TRBV23-1 and TRBJ2-1, with TRBD1 matching over 7 bases. TRBV23-1 is classed as an ORF, of uncertain function. This CDR3 has 14 amino acids. Unmatched junction bases numbered 8, after V lost 8 bases and J lost 4 bases. This chain's CDR3 is CASGPGQNYNEQFF. CDR3 nucleotide sequence: TGCGCCAGCGGCCCGGGACAGAATTACAATGAGCAGTTCTTC.

The chain couples TRBV3-1 (or the pseudogene TRBV3-2) to TRBJ1-1, with D perhaps TRBD1 (6 bases). Germline V lookup: CDR1 LGHDT, CDR2 YNNKEL (reference sequence). Trimming stripped 3 bases from V and 0 bases from J, with 8 bases between. The CDR3 has 14 amino acids. The CDR3 DNA reads as TGTGCCAGCAGCCAGACAGGAGTGAACACTGAAGCTTTCTTT. Encoded protein: CASSQTGVNTEAFF.

The chain joins TRBV12-5 to TRBJ1-5; the D is unclear. Germline loops: CDR1 LGHNT, CDR2 FRNRAP. The CDR3 runs 15 residues. Trimming left V 6 bases short and J 6 bases short, with 18 bases between. CDR3: CASGAVPTSLQPQHF. The CDR3 nucleotides are TGTGCTAGTGGCGCGGTCCCCACAAGCCTTCAGCCCCAGCATTTT.

The rearrangement uses TRBV6-1 and TRBJ2-5; 7 bases match TRBD2. The CDR3 extends over 14 amino acids. CDR1 MNHNS and CDR2 SASEGT come from the germline V gene. Trimming took 2 bases from V and 5 from J; bases not matched to a gene: 5. The CDR3 loop reads CASSESTSEETQYF. DNA for the CDR3: TGTGCCAGCAGTGAATCTACTAGCGAGGAGACCCAGTACTTC.

The V call is TRBV6-1, the J call TRBJ1-3, with 7 bases matching TRBD1. The CDR3 has 16 amino acids. Germline trimming cut 2 bases from V and 1 base from J; bases unmatched to any gene: 5. The germline V gene has CDR1 MNHNS and CDR2 SASEGT. The CDR3 spells CASSELRGESGNTIYF. In nucleotides, the CDR3 is TGTGCCAGCAGTGAACTCAGGGGGGAATCTGGAAACACCATATATTTT.

V and J are TRBV7-8 and TRBJ2-7, with D possibly TRBD1 on 5 matching bases. Per the germline V gene, CDR1 is SGHVS and CDR2 is FQNEAQ. The V end lost 5 bases, the J end lost 6 bases, and 11 bases lay between the germline ends. CDR3 length: 12 amino acids. CDR3 coding DNA: TGTGCCAGCAGCAACGAAAGGGGCGAGCAGTACTTC. This sequence encodes CASSNERGEQYF.

Note on this clone: Other DNA variants within this sample encode the same CDR3. CDR3 DNA sequence: TGTGCCAGCAGCGTCGAGGGAGGAACAGATACGCAGTATTTT. Translation: CASSVEGGTDTQYF. This chain uses TRBV9 with TRBJ2-3; D possibly corresponds to TRBD2 (6 bases). Germline V gene lookup returns CDR1 SGDLS and CDR2 YYNGEE. The V end was cut by 2 bases, the J end by 3 bases, with 10 bases between. This CDR3 region has 14 residues.